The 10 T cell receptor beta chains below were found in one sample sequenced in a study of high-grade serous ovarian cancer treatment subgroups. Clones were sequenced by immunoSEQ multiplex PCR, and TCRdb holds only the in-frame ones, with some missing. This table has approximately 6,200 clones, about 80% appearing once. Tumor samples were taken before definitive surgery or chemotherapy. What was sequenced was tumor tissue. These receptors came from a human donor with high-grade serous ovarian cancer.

The CDR3 DNA is TGTGCCAGTAGGCCTCAGGGGGACGAACTGTTTTTT. Residues: CASRPQGDELFF. The V call is TRBV19, the J call TRBJ1-4, with 7 nucleotides matching TRBD1. The CDR3 covers 12 residues. The V segment lost 6 bases and the J segment 12 bases; nucleotides outside the gene matches: 7. Germline V gene sequence: CDR1 LNHDA, CDR2 SQIVND (reference sequence).

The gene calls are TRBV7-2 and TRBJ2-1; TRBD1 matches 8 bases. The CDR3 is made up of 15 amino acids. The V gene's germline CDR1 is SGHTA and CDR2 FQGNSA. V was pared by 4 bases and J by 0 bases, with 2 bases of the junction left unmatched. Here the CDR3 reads CASSSTGDSYNEQFF. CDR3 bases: TGTGCCAGCAGCTCGACAGGGGACTCCTACAATGAGCAGTTCTTC.

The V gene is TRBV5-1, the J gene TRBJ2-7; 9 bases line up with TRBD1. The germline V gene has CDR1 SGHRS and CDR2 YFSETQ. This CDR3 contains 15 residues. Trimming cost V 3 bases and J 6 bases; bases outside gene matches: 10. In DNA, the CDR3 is TGCGCCAGCAGCTCGTTACAGGGGGCTGGGGGCGAGCAGTACTTC. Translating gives CASSSLQGAGGEQYF.

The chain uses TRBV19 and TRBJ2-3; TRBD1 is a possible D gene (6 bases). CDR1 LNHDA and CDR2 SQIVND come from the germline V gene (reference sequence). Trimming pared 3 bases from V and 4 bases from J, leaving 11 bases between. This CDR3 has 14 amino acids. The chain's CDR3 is CASSIGGGADTQYF. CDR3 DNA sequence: TGTGCCAGTAGTATCGGTGGGGGCGCAGATACGCAGTATTTT.

The CDR3 nucleotides read TGTGCCAGCAGTTACGGGCAGAGGAACACTGAAGCTTTCTTT. Translating gives CASSYGQRNTEAFF. The V and J genes are TRBV6-5 and TRBJ1-1; D remains ambiguous. The V end lost 2 bases, the J end lost 1 base, and 8 bases lay between the germline ends. Germline V gives CDR1 MNHEY, CDR2 SVGAGI. The CDR3 runs to 14 residues.

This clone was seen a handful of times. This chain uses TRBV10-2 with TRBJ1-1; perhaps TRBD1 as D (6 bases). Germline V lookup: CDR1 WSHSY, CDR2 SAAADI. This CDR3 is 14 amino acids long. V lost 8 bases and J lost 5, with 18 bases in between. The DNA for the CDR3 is TGCGCCAGCCTACCTACCGGGGGCAAGACTGAAGCTTTCTTT. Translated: CASLPTGGKTEAFF.

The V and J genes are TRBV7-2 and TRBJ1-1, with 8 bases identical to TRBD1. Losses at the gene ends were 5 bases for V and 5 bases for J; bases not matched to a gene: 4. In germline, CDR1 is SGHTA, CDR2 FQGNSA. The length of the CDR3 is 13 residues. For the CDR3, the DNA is TGTGCCAGCAGCGCCCGGACAGGGACTGAAGCTTTCTTT. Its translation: CASSARTGTEAFF.

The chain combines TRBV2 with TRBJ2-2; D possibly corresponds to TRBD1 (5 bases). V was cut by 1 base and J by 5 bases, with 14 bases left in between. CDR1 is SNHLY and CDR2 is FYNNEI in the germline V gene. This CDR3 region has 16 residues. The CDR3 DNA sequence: TGTGCCAGCAGTGAAGGGGTGACAGTAATGACCGGGGAGCTGTTTTTT. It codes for CASSEGVTVMTGELFF. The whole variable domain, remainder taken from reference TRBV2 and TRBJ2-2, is EPEVTQTPSHQVTQMGQEVILRCVPISNHLYFYWYRQILGQKVEFLVSFYNNEISEKSEIFDDQFSVERPDGSNFTLKIRSTKLEDSAMYFCASSEGVTVMTGELFFGEGSRLTVL.

The CDR3 reads CAWTAGTGMWDEQFF. The DNA for the CDR3 is TGTGCCTGGACCGCCGGGACAGGGATGTGGGATGAGCAGTTCTTC. The V and J genes are TRBV30 and TRBJ2-1; 9 positions match TRBD1. This CDR3 has 15 residues. With V trimmed by 4 bases and J by 8 bases, 12 bases remained unmatched. CDR1 and CDR2 from the germline V gene are GTSNPN and SVGIG (reference sequence).

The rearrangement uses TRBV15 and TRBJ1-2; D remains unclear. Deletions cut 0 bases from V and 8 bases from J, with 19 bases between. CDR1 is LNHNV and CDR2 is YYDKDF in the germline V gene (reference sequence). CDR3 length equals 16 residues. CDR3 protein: CATSRDLGSEPRGYTF. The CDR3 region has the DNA TGTGCCACCAGCAGAGATCTCGGGTCCGAACCTCGGGGCTACACCTTC. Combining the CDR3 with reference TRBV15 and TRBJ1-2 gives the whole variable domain DAMVIQNPRYQVTQFGKPVTLSCSQTLNHNVMYWYQQKSSQAPKLLFHYYDKDFNNEADTPDNFQSRRPNTSFCFLDIRSPGLGDTAMYLCATSRDLGSEPRGYTFGSGTRLTVV.